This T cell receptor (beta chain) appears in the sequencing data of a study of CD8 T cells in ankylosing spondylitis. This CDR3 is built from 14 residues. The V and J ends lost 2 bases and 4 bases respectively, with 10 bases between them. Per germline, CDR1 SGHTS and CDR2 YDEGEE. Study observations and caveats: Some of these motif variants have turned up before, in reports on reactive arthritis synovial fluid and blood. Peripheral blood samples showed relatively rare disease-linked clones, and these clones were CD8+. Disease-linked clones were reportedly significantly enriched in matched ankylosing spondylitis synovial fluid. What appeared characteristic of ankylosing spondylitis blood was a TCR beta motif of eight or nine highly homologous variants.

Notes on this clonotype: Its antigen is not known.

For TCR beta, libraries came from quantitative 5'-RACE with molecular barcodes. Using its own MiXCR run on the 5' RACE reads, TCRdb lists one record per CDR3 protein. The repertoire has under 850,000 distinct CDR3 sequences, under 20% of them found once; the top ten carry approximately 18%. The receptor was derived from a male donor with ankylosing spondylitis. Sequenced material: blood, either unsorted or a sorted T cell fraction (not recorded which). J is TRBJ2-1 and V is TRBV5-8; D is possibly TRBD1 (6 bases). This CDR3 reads CASSFPTGYNEQFF. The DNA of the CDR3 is TGTGCCAGCAGCTTCCCGACAGGTTACAATGAGCAGTTCTTC.